The clone carrying this T cell receptor (beta chain) has just a few counts. Antigen unknown. Each CDR3 protein is one row after TCRdb ran MiXCR on the reads. The sample lists about 89,000 distinct CDR3 sequences, approximately 30% seen once, with around 68% in the top ten. V shed 4 bases and J 3 bases; nucleotides not matched to a gene: 12. This CDR3 is built from 16 residues. CDR1 SGHVS and CDR2 FNYEAQ come from the germline V gene. These data belong to a study of T cell repertoires in cytomegalovirus infection. Overall study: The authors relied on CMV epitopes, both recently identified HLA-C-restricted and well-studied HLA-B-restricted. Public TCR beta signature analysis indicated the presence of both CMV infection and matching HLA type. Findings and caveats of the study: Dominating the ex vivo response were HLA-C-restricted CMV-specific TCR beta clonotypes. The cumulative frequency of public TCR beta families distinguished individuals who carried CMV together with the relevant HLA.

The source of this sequence is a human donor in good health (CMV status not recorded). Some clones in this sample may be carry-over from other donors' samples. The genes are TRBV7-6 and TRBJ2-7; 7 positions agree with TRBD1. Specimen: CD8+ T cells from cultured PBMCs, collected from culture after CMV antigen stimulation. As DNA, the CDR3 is TGTGCCAGCAGCTCAGCGAGGACAGGCCCCCTCTACGAGCAGTACTTC. Its translation: CASSSARTGPLYEQYF.